A selection of T cell receptor beta chains follows, all from one sample in a study of T cells in narcolepsy. Sequenced by immunoSEQ multiplex PCR; TCRdb stores in-frame clones only, minus some. This sample has tens of thousands of clones; around 85% occur once, and the top ten carry about 0.69%. Sequencing used CD45RA- memory CD4+ T cells from PBMCs. The receptors come from a human donor with narcolepsy. Each CDR3 is given with its conserved first and last residue. The D gene is left open where the match is weak. Size is stated for part of the rows, as once, few or many counts, or as a class when the clone is expanded.

V gene	D gene	clone size	J gene	CDR3 DNA	CDR3 protein
TRBV20-1	.	.	TRBJ1-2	TGCAGTGCTTACAGCGGTCAGGGCTACACCTTC	CSAYSGQGYTF
TRBV18	.	.	TRBJ2-3	TGTGCCAGCTCACTCCAGGGTCGAGATACGCAGTATTTT	CASSLQGRDTQYF
TRBV12-5	.	.	TRBJ1-1	TGTGCTAGTGGTTTGACATCGAGGGAGGCTTTCTTT	CASGLTSREAFF
TRBV6-5	TRBD2	.	TRBJ2-3	TGTGCCAGCACTAGCGGGAGGGCTAGCACAGATACGCAGTATTTT	CASTSGRASTDTQYF
TRBV11-2	TRBD2	.	TRBJ2-7	TGTGCCAGCAGCCTAGCGGGAGGGCCCTACGAGCAGTACTTC	CASSLAGGPYEQYF
TRBV30	.	.	TRBJ1-1	TGTGCCTGGAACGACGGTAACACTGAAGCTTTCTTT	CAWNDGNTEAFF
TRBV11-3	.	.	TRBJ2-1	TGTGCCAGCAGCCGAGGCAGTAGCTCCTACAATGAGCAGTTCTTC	CASSRGSSSYNEQFF
TRBV5-5	.	few	TRBJ2-7	TGTGCCAGCAGCCGGGACTCCAACTACGAGCAGTACTTC	CASSRDSNYEQYF
TRBV29-1	TRBD2	.	TRBJ2-3	TGCAGCGTCTCGGCAAGCGGGGGCGTTAGCACAGATACGCAGTATTTT	CSVSASGGVSTDTQYF
TRBV29-1	TRBD1	.	TRBJ1-2	TGCAGCGCGGACAGAGGGACAGGCGATGGCTACACCTTC	CSADRGTGDGYTF
TRBV18	.	.	TRBJ1-1	TGTGCCAGCTCACCTGGGGGCAGGGTAGGCGCTTTCTTT	CASSPGGRVGAFF
TRBV28	.	.	TRBJ1-2	TGTGCCAGCAACCCATTAGTTGGAGGGCGGGACTACTATGGCTACACCTTC	CASNPLVGGRDYYGYTF
TRBV5-1	TRBD1	.	TRBJ1-2	TGCGCCAGCAGCTCGACAGGGAGAGATGGCTACACCTTC	CASSSTGRDGYTF
TRBV9	.	.	TRBJ2-4	TGTGCCAGCAGCGCCGAAGCGACCGGCATTCAGTACTTC	CASSAEATGIQYF
TRBV10-1	.	.	TRBJ1-5	TGCGCCAGCAGTCAGTCCGTCAATCAGCCCCAGCATTTT	CASSQSVNQPQHF
TRBV7-2	.	once	TRBJ1-5	TGTGCCAGCAGCTTAGAACCGGGGGCCAATTCGCCCCAGCATTTT	CASSLEPGANSPQHF
TRBV5-1	.	.	TRBJ2-2	TGCGCCAGCAGCTTGGGAGTCGGGACGAGGACCGGGGAGCTGTTTTTT	CASSLGVGTRTGELFF
TRBV5-6	TRBD1	.	TRBJ1-6	TGTGCCAGCAGCCCAGGGGGGACGCGGGGATCACCCCTCCACTTT	CASSPGGTRGSPLHF
TRBV7-6	.	.	TRBJ2-5	TGTGCCAGCAGCCTGAGGGGCGCGGGTGAGACCCAGTACTTC	CASSLRGAGETQYF
TRBV7-3	.	.	TRBJ1-5	TGTGCCAGCAGCTTCGGCAGGGCTGAGGGTCAGCCCCAGCATTTT	CASSFGRAEGQPQHF
TRBV5-5	TRBD2	.	TRBJ2-7	TGTGCCAGCAGCCCGACTAGCGGGAGCGCACTTTTTGGGCAGTACTTC	CASSPTSGSALFGQYF
TRBV6-6	.	.	TRBJ2-5	TGTGCCAGCAGAGTCGTGACTAGATCGGGAGAGACCCAGTACTTC	CASRVVTRSGETQYF
TRBV7-6	.	.	TRBJ2-1	TGTGCCAGCAGCTCCCTAGGGGGGGGACGTTTTAATGAGCAGTTCTTC	CASSSLGGGRFNEQFF
TRBV7-2	TRBD2	once	TRBJ2-7	TGTGCCAGCAGCTTACTTAGCGGGGGGGCCGGTCACGAGCAGTACTTC	CASSLLSGGAGHEQYF
TRBV11-3	.	.	TRBJ2-5	TGTGCCAGCAGCTTAGTGGCCCGGCAAAAAGAGACCCAGTACTTC	CASSLVARQKETQYF
TRBV5-1	TRBD2	.	TRBJ2-2	TGCGCCAGCAGCTTGGACGGGAGGGTTAACACCGGGGAGCTGTTTTTT	CASSLDGRVNTGELFF
TRBV5-6	TRBD1	.	TRBJ2-3	TGTGCCAGCAGCCTTCTACTCCCCCGGGACAGGGAATCAGATACGCAGTATTTT	CASSLLLPRDRESDTQYF
TRBV29-1	TRBD2	.	TRBJ2-3	TGCAGCGTTGCCCGCGGGAGTCTAACAGATACGCAGTATTTT	CSVARGSLTDTQYF
TRBV27	TRBD1	few	TRBJ1-5	TGTGCCAGCAGTCCGGACAGGGTATACAATCAGCCCCAGCATTTT	CASSPDRVYNQPQHF